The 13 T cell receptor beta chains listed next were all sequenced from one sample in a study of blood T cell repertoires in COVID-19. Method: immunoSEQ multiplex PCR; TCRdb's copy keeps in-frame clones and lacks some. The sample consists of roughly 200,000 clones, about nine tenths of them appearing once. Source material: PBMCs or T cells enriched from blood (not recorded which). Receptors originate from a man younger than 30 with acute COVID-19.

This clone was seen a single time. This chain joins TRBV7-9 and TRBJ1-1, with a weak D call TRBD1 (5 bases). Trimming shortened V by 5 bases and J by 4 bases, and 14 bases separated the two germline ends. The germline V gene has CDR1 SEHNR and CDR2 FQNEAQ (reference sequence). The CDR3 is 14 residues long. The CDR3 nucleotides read TGTGCCAGCAGCCCAAACACTGGGGCCACTGAAGCTTTCTTT. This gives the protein CASSPNTGATEAFF.

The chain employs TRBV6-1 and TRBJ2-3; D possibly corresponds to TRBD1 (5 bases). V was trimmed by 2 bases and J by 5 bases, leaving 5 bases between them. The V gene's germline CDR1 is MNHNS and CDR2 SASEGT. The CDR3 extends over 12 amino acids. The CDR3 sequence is CASSERGDTQYF. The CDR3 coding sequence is TGTGCCAGCAGTGAAAGGGGAGATACGCAGTATTTT.

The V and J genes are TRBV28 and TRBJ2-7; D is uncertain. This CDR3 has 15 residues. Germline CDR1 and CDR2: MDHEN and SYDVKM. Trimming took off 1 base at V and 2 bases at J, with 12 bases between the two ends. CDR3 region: CASSLYGTETYEQYF. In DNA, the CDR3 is TGTGCCAGCAGTTTATATGGTACCGAGACCTACGAGCAGTACTTC.

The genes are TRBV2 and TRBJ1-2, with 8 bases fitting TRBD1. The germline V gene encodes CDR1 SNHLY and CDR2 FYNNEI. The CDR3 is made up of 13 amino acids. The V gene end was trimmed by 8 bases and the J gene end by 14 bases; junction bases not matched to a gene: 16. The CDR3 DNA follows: TGTGCCAGCCGGGATGGTTCGACAGGGGTGTATACCTTC. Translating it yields CASRDGSTGVYTF. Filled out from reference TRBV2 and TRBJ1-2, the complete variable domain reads EPEVTQTPSHQVTQMGQEVILRCVPISNHLYFYWYRQILGQKVEFLVSFYNNEISEKSEIFDDQFSVERPDGSNFTLKIRSTKLEDSAMYFCASRDGSTGVYTFGSGTRLTVV.

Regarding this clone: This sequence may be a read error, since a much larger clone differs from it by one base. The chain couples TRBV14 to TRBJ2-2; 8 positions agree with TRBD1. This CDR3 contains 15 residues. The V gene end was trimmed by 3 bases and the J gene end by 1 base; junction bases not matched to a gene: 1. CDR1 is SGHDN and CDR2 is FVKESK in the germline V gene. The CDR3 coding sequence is TGTGCCAGCAGCCACGGACAGGGGAACACCGGGGAGCTGTTTTTT. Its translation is CASSHGQGNTGELFF.

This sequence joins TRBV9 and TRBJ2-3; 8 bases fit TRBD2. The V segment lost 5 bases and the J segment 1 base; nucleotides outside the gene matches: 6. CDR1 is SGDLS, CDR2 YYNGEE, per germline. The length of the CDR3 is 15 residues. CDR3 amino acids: CASSPPTSGTDTQYF. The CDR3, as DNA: TGTGCCAGCAGTCCTCCGACTAGCGGCACAGATACGCAGTATTTT.

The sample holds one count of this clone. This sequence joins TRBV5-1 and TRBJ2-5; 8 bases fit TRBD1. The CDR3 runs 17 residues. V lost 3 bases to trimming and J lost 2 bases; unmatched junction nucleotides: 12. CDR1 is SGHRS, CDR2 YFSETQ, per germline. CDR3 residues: CASSSLPPGQAQETQYF. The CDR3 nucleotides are TGCGCCAGCAGCTCCCTGCCTCCGGGACAGGCTCAAGAGACCCAGTACTTC.

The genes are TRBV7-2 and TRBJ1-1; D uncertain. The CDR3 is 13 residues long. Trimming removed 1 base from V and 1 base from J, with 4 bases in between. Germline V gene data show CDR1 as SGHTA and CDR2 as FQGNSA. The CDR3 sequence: CASSLGENTEAFF. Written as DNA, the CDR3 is TGTGCCAGCAGCTTAGGAGAGAACACTGAAGCTTTCTTT.

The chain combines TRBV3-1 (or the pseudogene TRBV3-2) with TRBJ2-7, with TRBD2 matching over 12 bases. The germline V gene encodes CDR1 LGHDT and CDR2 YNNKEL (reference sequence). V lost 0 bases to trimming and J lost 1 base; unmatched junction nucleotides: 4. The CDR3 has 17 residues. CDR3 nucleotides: TGTGCCAGCAGCCAAGAAGGGGGACTAGCGGGTTCCTACGAGCAGTACTTC. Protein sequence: CASSQEGGLAGSYEQYF.

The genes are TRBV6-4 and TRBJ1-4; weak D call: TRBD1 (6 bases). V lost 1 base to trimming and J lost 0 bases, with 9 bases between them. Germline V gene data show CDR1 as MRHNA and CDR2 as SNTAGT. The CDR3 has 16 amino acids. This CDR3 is CASSDWDNSTNEKLFF. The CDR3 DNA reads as TGTGCCAGCAGTGACTGGGACAATTCAACTAATGAAAAACTGTTTTTT.

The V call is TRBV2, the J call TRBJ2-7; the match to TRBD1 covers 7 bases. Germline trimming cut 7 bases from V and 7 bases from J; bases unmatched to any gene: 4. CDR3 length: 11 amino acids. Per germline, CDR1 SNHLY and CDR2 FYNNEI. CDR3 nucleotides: TGTGCCAGCACAGCAGGGGGTGAGCAGTACTTC. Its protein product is CASTAGGEQYF.

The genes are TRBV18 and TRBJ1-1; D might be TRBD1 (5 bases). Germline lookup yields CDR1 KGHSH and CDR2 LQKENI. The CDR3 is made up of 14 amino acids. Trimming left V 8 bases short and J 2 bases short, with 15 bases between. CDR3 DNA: TGTGCCAGCCAGGGTAGCGGGTTCAACACTGAAGCTTTCTTT. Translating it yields CASQGSGFNTEAFF.

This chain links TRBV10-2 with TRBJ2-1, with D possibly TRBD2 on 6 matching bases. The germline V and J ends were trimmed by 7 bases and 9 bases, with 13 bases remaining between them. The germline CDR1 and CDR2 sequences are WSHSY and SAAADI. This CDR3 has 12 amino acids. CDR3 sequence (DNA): TGCGCCAGCACCGGGAGTCTGGTTGAGCAGTTCTTC. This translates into CASTGSLVEQFF.